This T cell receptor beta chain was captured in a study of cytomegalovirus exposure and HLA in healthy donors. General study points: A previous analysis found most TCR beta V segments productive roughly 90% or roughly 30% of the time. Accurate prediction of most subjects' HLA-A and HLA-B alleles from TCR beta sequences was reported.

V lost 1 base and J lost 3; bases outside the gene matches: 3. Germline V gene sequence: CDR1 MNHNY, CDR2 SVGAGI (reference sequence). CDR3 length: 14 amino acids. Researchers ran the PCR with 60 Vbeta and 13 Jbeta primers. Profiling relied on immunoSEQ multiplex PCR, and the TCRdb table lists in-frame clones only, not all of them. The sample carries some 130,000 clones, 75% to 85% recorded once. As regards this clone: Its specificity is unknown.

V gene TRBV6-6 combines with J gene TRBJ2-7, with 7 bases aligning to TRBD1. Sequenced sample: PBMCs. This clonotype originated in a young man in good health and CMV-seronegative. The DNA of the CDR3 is TGTGCCAGCAGTTACTGGCAGGGGGACTACGAGCAGTACTTC. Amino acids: CASSYWQGDYEQYF.